Each of the 8 T cell receptor beta chains below was sequenced from the same sample in a study of T cells in Graves' hyperthyroidism and ophthalmopathy. RNA transcripts served as the template for amplifying TCR beta CDR3 regions. A set of HTBI primers served as the primers for a first-round RT-PCR of the TCR CDR3. TCRdb passed the multiplex PCR reads through MiXCR, listing each CDR3 protein once. The sample holds over 250,000 distinct CDR3 sequences; around 25% are singletons and the top ten take over 25%. The sequencing sample was made of blood. The receptors here all came from a man aged 40-55 years with Graves' hyperthyroidism that later progressed to Graves' ophthalmopathy.

In its sample, this clonotype was seen many times. The V call is TRBV25-1, the J call TRBJ1-6, with D unresolved. The CDR3 has 15 amino acids. The germline V and J ends were trimmed by 3 bases and 2 bases, with 8 bases remaining between them. Germline V lookup: CDR1 MGHDK, CDR2 SYGVNS. CDR3 loop: CASSDQEAYNSPLHF. DNA of the CDR3: TGTGCCAGCAGTGATCAAGAGGCCTATAATTCACCCCTCCACTTT.

This clonotype was observed a handful of times. The gene calls are TRBV7-9 and TRBJ2-5, with TRBD2 matching 12 bases. V lost 5 bases to trimming and J lost 5 bases; unmatched junction nucleotides: 9. Germline CDR1 is SEHNR and CDR2 is FQNEAQ (reference sequence). The CDR3 has 16 residues. CDR3 sequence: CASSRGLAGHGETQYF. The CDR3 nucleotides are TGTGCCAGCAGCCGTGGACTAGCGGGACATGGCGAGACCCAGTACTTC.

This clonotype showed up just once. V and J are TRBV12-3 or TRBV12-4 and TRBJ2-5; no clear D. CDR3 length: 13 amino acids. The V end lost 6 bases, the J end lost 5 bases, and 13 bases lay between the germline ends. CDR3: CASRPTLGETQYF. For the CDR3, the DNA is TGTGCCAGCAGACCGACCTTAGGGGAGACCCAGTACTTC.

In its sample, this clonotype was seen many times. The chain employs TRBV29-1 and TRBJ2-7; possibly TRBD1 or TRBD2 for D (5 bases each). Germline CDR1 reads SQVTM; CDR2 reads ANQGSEA. The CDR3 spans 13 residues. The V end was cut by 4 bases, the J end by 4 bases, with 14 bases between. CDR3 region: CSVVYDEGYEQYF. CDR3 DNA: TGCAGCGTTGTTTATGACGAGGGGTACGAGCAGTACTTC.

This clonotype was seen at least ten times. The chain carries TRBV4-1 and TRBJ2-7; TRBD1 is a possible D gene (6 bases). Looked up from germline, CDR1 is MGHRA and CDR2 is YSYEKL. This CDR3 has 14 amino acids. The ends were cut back, 4 bases at V and 3 bases at J, with 13 bases in the middle. CDR3: CASSLNRDLYEQYF. The CDR3 DNA is TGCGCCAGCAGCCTTAACAGGGACCTCTACGAGCAGTACTTC.

This clonotype has ten or more counts. One base away lies a much larger clone, so this may be a sequencing read error. The CDR3 loop is CASSCSVRVSRNEQYF. The CDR3 region has the DNA TGTGCCAGCAGTTGCTCGGTCAGGGTAAGCAGAAACGAGCAGTACTTC. The chain is built from TRBV6-5 and TRBJ2-7; D is perhaps TRBD1 (5 bases). CDR1 MNHEY and CDR2 SVGAGI come from the germline V gene. The CDR3 extends over 16 amino acids. The V end lost 4 bases, the J end lost 5 bases, and 21 bases lay between the germline ends.

The chain combines TRBV5-6 with TRBJ1-2; D possibly corresponds to TRBD1 (6 bases). CDR3 length equals 14 residues. Germline V CDR1 and CDR2: SGHDT, YYEEEE. Trimming took 4 bases from V and 9 from J, leaving 19 bases between them. The CDR3 DNA follows: TGTGCCAGCAGCCCCATTGAGGGGGGATCTCGCTACACCTTC. Its translation: CASSPIEGGSRYTF.

This clonotype was observed at least ten times. The gene calls are TRBV6-5 and TRBJ2-2; D is ambiguous. This CDR3 region has 16 residues. Germline CDR1 and CDR2: MNHEY and SVGAGI. V was shortened by 1 base and J by 3 bases, with 12 bases between the two germline ends. The CDR3 is CASSYFSSVDTGELFF. CDR3 DNA sequence: TGTGCCAGCAGTTACTTCTCTTCGGTGGACACCGGGGAGCTGTTTTTT.